What follows is one TCR beta chain and its context. Antigen: not known. The germline V gene encodes CDR1 SNHLY and CDR2 FYNNEI. V dropped 10 bases and J dropped 4; count of bases not matched to a gene: 8. The CDR3 runs 13 residues. Clones were read by immunoSEQ multiplex PCR, and TCRdb kept only the in-frame ones, dropping some. Seen here are nearly 60,000 clones, about 81% observed once, and the top ten hold 0.75%. This specimen belongs to a study of OX40 agonist ivuxolimab in advanced cancers. Study observations and caveats: In CD8+ T cells, expanded clones were on average more numerous than in CD4+.

The chain recombines TRBV2 with TRBJ1-1; TRBD1 matches 8 bases. The material was CD4+ or CD8+ T cells sorted from blood, obtained in a trial of the OX40 agonist ivuxolimab. This receptor was taken from an adult with an advanced solid tumor such as melanoma, head and neck, liver or kidney cancer. The CDR3 nucleotides read TGTGCCACCGGACAGGGAGGACCCACTGAAGCTTTCTTT. Protein: CATGQGGPTEAFF.